This passage covers 24 T cell receptor beta chains from one sample sequenced in a study of technical replicates of blood from a handful of donors. Only in-frame clones appear in the TCRdb table, and some are missing; sequencing was by immunoSEQ multiplex PCR. In the table there are approximately 81,000 clones, more than 80% of which are singletons. Sequencing was performed on PBMCs. The receptors derive from a human donor in good health. Some clones in this sample may be carry-over from other donors' samples.

This clone was picked up a small number of times. The chain couples TRBV11-3 to TRBJ2-3, with a weak D call TRBD1 (6 bases). The CDR3 loop spans 13 amino acids. V dropped 8 bases and J dropped 4 bases, with 13 bases sitting between them. Germline loops: CDR1 SGHNT, CDR2 YENEEA. CDR3 sequence: CASSRAGADTQYF. The CDR3 coding sequence is TGTGCCAGCTCTCGGGCAGGGGCAGATACGCAGTATTTT.

V gene TRBV5-4 combines with J gene TRBJ2-7; 8 bases line up with TRBD2. V lost 2 bases and J lost 4; bases outside the gene matches: 5. CDR3 length: 14 residues. The germline V gene encodes CDR1 SGHNT and CDR2 YYREEE (reference sequence). For the CDR3, the DNA is TGTGCCAGCAGCTTAGCGGGAGTTGGGTACGAGCAGTACTTC. Amino acid sequence: CASSLAGVGYEQYF.

The chain uses TRBV5-6 and TRBJ2-7; no clear D. Germline V gene data show CDR1 as SGHDT and CDR2 as YYEEEE. CDR3 size: 12 residues. Trimming removed 0 bases at V and 3 bases at J, with 4 bases between. The DNA for the CDR3 is TGTGCCAGCAGCTTGGCCAGCTACGAGCAGTACTTC. It codes for CASSLASYEQYF.

The chain couples TRBV6-5 to TRBJ1-5; a weak D match, TRBD1 (5 bases). Germline assignment: CDR1 MNHEY and CDR2 SVGAGI. Trimming cost V 6 bases and J 4 bases, with 13 bases left between them. The CDR3 runs 14 residues. The chain's CDR3 is CASSAGLQNQPQHF. The CDR3 DNA is TGTGCCAGCAGCGCGGGACTACAAAATCAGCCCCAGCATTTT.

This chain connects TRBV25-1 to TRBJ1-2; the D is unclear. CDR3 size: 14 residues. In germline, CDR1 is MGHDK, CDR2 SYGVNS. Deletions cut 4 bases from V and 5 bases from J, with 14 bases between. The CDR3 coding sequence is TGTGCCAGCAGTGTTGCTGGCACCTTATATGGCTACACCTTC. Translation: CASSVAGTLYGYTF.

The chain employs TRBV5-8 and TRBJ2-1; 12 bases are shared with TRBD2. The CDR3 spans 15 residues. Trimming cost V 5 bases and J 5 bases; bases outside gene matches: 5. Germline V lookup: CDR1 SGHTS, CDR2 YDEGEE. The DNA for the CDR3 is TGTGCCAGCAGTCTAGCGGGAGGGCCGAACAATGAGCAGTTCTTC. This gives the protein CASSLAGGPNNEQFF.

The rearrangement links TRBV11-2 to TRBJ2-1; 7 positions agree with TRBD2. The V gene's germline CDR1 is SGHAT and CDR2 FQNNGV. V was clipped by 1 base and J by 4 bases; unmatched bases: 10. The CDR3 is made up of 17 amino acids. Here the CDR3 reads CASSLVLGGSVYNEQFF. CDR3 coding DNA: TGTGCCAGCAGCTTAGTGTTGGGCGGGAGCGTTTACAATGAGCAGTTCTTC.

The CDR3 nucleotides are TGTGCCAGCAGCCGGACCCTAGCGGGGCGGGCAGATACGCAGTATTTT. Translating it yields CASSRTLAGRADTQYF. The chain joins TRBV11-2 to TRBJ2-3; TRBD2 agrees at 9 bases. Per the germline V gene, CDR1 is SGHAT and CDR2 is FQNNGV. CDR3 length: 16 amino acids. Trimming removed 5 bases from V and 4 bases from J; junction bases left unmatched: 10.

This clone was seen once. CDR3 nucleotide sequence: TGTGCCAGTAGTGAACAGGGGACTAACTATGGCTACACCTTC. This sequence encodes CASSEQGTNYGYTF. This chain uses TRBV19 with TRBJ1-2, with TRBD1 identical over 7 bases. The CDR3 consists of 14 residues. Germline V gene sequence: CDR1 LNHDA, CDR2 SQIVND (reference sequence). V shed 5 bases, J shed 0 bases, and the junction held 3 bases outside the gene matches.

This sequence joins TRBV30 and TRBJ1-2; D not resolved. V dropped 2 bases and J dropped 4 bases, with 11 bases sitting between them. The CDR3 loop spans 13 amino acids. Per germline, CDR1 GTSNPN and CDR2 SVGIG (reference sequence). The CDR3 protein is CAWSKGAFYGYTF. The CDR3 DNA reads TGTGCCTGGAGTAAGGGAGCTTTCTATGGCTACACCTTC.

This clone showed up just once. The chain combines TRBV30 with TRBJ2-1; TRBD2 matches at 10 bases. The CDR3 has 15 residues. Losses at the gene ends were 0 bases for V and 9 bases for J; bases not matched to a gene: 8. Germline CDR1 and CDR2: GTSNPN and SVGIG (reference sequence). The CDR3 DNA sequence: TGTGCCTGGAGTGTAACTAGCGGGATGGGTATTGAGCAGTTCTTC. This encodes CAWSVTSGMGIEQFF.

The chain couples TRBV4-3 to TRBJ2-5, with D maybe TRBD1 (6 bases). This CDR3 contains 16 residues. Trimming took 1 base from V and 5 from J, leaving 17 bases between them. Germline V gives CDR1 LGHNA, CDR2 YSLEER. The chain's CDR3 is CASSQGSLRQAETQYF. As DNA, the CDR3 is TGCGCCAGCAGCCAAGGCTCCTTGCGACAGGCGGAGACCCAGTACTTC.

This clone has only one observation. The chain links TRBV30 to TRBJ1-6; no definite D call. The germline V gene encodes CDR1 GTSNPN and CDR2 SVGIG (reference sequence). The CDR3 has 13 residues. Deletions cut 4 bases from V and 12 bases from J, with 16 bases between. CDR3 protein: CAWIGSLGGPLHF. The CDR3, as DNA: TGTGCCTGGATCGGATCGCTCGGAGGACCCCTCCACTTT.

The chain is built from TRBV2 and TRBJ2-2, with D possibly matching TRBD2 (5 bases). From germline, CDR1 is SNHLY and CDR2 FYNNEI. CDR3 length: 15 residues. Trimming removed 5 bases from V and 0 bases from J, with 10 bases in between. The CDR3 coding sequence is TGTGCCAGCAGTCCCCTGGGAGCGAACACCGGGGAGCTGTTTTTT. It encodes CASSPLGANTGELFF.

The V call is TRBV7-9, the J call TRBJ2-2; the match to TRBD1 covers 7 bases. V lost 5 bases and J lost 2; bases outside the gene matches: 5. The CDR3 covers 15 residues. The germline gives CDR1 SEHNR, CDR2 FQNEAQ (reference sequence). The CDR3 region is CASSEQGLNTGELFF. CDR3 DNA sequence: TGTGCCAGCAGCGAACAGGGGCTCAACACCGGGGAGCTGTTTTTT.

This clone was detected a few times. This rearrangement joins TRBV18 to TRBJ2-7, with D perhaps TRBD2 (6 bases). Germline-derived CDR1 and CDR2 are KGHSH and LQKENI. The CDR3 has 14 amino acids. V shed 3 bases and J shed 5 bases, with 14 bases lying between them. The CDR3 nucleotides are TGTGCCAGCTCACCCCCAGCGGGTACCAACGAGCAGTACTTC. This sequence encodes CASSPPAGTNEQYF.

The chain links TRBV15 to TRBJ1-1, with D uncertain. The CDR3 has 16 residues. Germline V gene lookup returns CDR1 LNHNV and CDR2 YYDKDF (reference sequence). V gave up 5 bases and J gave up 0 bases, with 16 bases separating them. CDR3 region: CATSLGDNFMNTEAFF. CDR3 nucleotide sequence: TGTGCCACCAGCCTCGGGGATAACTTCATGAACACTGAAGCTTTCTTT. Combining the CDR3 with reference TRBV15 and TRBJ1-1 gives the whole variable domain DAMVIQNPRYQVTQFGKPVTLSCSQTLNHNVMYWYQQKSSQAPKLLFHYYDKDFNNEADTPDNFQSRRPNTSFCFLDIRSPGLGDTAMYLCATSLGDNFMNTEAFFGQGTRLTVV.

This chain uses TRBV5-1 with TRBJ1-1, with D tentatively TRBD1 (5 bases). Trimming took 4 bases from V and 2 from J, leaving 12 bases between them. This CDR3 is 14 amino acids long. Germline CDR1 and CDR2: SGHRS and YFSETQ. The CDR3 here is CASSMGLSNTEAFF. For the CDR3, the DNA is TGCGCCAGCAGCATGGGACTGAGCAACACTGAAGCTTTCTTT.

The chain is built from TRBV10-2 and TRBJ2-3; 7 bases are a match to TRBD2. There are 14 residues in the CDR3. From germline, CDR1 is WSHSY and CDR2 SAAADI. V gave up 8 bases and J gave up 4 bases; unmatched junction bases: 9. The CDR3 protein is CASGRGGGADTQYF. CDR3 in DNA: TGCGCCAGCGGACGCGGGGGAGGGGCAGATACGCAGTATTTT.

V is TRBV7-9 and J is TRBJ1-5, with 7 bases matching TRBD1. Germline CDR1 and CDR2: SEHNR and FQNEAQ (reference sequence). The CDR3 sequence is 14 residues long. V lost 1 base, J lost 4 bases, and 1 base stayed unmatched. DNA of the CDR3: TGTGCCAGCAGCTTAGGCAGGGGGAATCAGCCCCAGCATTTT. As protein: CASSLGRGNQPQHF.

J is TRBJ2-7 and V is TRBV11-1; perhaps TRBD2 as D (6 bases). V shed 3 bases and J shed 2 bases, with 14 bases lying between them. Germline V gene sequence: CDR1 SGHAT, CDR2 FQDESV (reference sequence). CDR3 length equals 15 residues. The CDR3 loop is CASSLHRDFAYEQYF. CDR3 nucleotide sequence: TGTGCCAGCAGCTTGCACCGGGACTTCGCCTACGAGCAGTACTTC. The full variable domain, completed using reference TRBV11-1 and TRBJ2-7, is EAEVAQSPRYKITEKSQAVAFWCDPISGHATLYWYRQILGQGPELLVQFQDESVVDDSQLPKDRFSAERLKGVDSTLKIQPAELGDSAMYLCASSLHRDFAYEQYFGPGTRLTVT.

The chain carries TRBV10-1 and TRBJ2-7, with 7 bases lining up with TRBD2. Germline trimming cut 4 bases from V and 3 bases from J; bases unmatched to any gene: 9. The CDR3 runs 15 residues. CDR1 is WNHNN, CDR2 SYGVQD, per germline (reference sequence). The DNA of the CDR3 is TGCGCCAGCAGTGGAACTTTAGCGGGCCGCTACGAGCAGTACTTC. Protein: CASSGTLAGRYEQYF.

J is TRBJ2-7 and V is TRBV7-2, with TRBD2 matching over 13 bases. This CDR3 has 16 residues. Germline lookup yields CDR1 SGHTA and CDR2 FQGNSA. V was pared by 2 bases and J by 3 bases, with 4 bases of the junction left unmatched. In nucleotides, the CDR3 is TGTGCCAGCAGCTTATCCGGGACTAGCGGGATCTACGAGCAGTACTTC. It translates to CASSLSGTSGIYEQYF.

The V and J genes are TRBV19 and TRBJ2-5; 7 positions match TRBD1. The J segment lost 2 bases and the V segment lost 5 bases, leaving 2 bases of the junction unmatched. CDR1 is LNHDA and CDR2 is SQIVND in the germline V gene (reference sequence). This CDR3 has 13 residues. CDR3 sequence (DNA): TGTGCCAGTAGTCGGGACAGACAAGAGACCCAGTACTTC. This gives the protein CASSRDRQETQYF.